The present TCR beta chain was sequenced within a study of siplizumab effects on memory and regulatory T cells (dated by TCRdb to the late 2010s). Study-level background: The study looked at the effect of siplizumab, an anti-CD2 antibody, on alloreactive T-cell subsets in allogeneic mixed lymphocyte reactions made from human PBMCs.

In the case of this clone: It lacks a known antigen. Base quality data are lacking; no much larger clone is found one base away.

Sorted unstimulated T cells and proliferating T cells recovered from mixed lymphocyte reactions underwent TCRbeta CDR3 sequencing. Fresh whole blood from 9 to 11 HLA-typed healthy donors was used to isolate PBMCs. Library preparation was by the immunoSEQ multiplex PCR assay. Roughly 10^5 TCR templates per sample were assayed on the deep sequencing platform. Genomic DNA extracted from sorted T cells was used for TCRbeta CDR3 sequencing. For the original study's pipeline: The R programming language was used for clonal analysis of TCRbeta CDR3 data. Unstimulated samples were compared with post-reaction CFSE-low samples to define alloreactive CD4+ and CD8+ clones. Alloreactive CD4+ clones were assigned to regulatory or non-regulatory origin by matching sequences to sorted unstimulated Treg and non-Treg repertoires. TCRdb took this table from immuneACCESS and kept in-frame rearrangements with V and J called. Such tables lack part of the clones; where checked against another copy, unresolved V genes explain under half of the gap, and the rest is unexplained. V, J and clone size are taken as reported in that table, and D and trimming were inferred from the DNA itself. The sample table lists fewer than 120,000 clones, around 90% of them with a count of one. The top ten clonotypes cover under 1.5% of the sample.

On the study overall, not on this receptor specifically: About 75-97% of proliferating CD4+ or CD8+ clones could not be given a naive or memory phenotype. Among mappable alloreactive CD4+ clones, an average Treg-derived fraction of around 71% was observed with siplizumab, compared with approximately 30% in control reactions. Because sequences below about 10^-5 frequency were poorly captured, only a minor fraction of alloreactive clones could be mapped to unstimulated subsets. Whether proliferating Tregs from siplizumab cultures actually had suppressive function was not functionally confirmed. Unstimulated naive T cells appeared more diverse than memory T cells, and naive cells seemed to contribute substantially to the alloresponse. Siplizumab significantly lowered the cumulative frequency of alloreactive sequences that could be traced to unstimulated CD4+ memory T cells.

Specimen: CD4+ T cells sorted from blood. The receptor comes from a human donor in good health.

In nucleotides, the sequence is TGTGCCAGCAGCTTATACAGGACTAGCGGACAAGAGACCCAGTACTTC. Its translation is CASSLYRTSGQETQYF. In this chain, TRBV13 is recombined with TRBJ2-5, with 10 bases in between that match TRBD2. CDR1 and CDR2 are read off the germline V gene (reference sequence) as PRHDT and FYEKMQ. Trimming takes 2 bases off V and 2 bases off J; junction bases not matched to a gene: 5. The CDR3 covers 16 residues, taking in both the cysteine and the phenylalanine. Only CDR3 DNA is held: 48 bases, read in frame from base 1.